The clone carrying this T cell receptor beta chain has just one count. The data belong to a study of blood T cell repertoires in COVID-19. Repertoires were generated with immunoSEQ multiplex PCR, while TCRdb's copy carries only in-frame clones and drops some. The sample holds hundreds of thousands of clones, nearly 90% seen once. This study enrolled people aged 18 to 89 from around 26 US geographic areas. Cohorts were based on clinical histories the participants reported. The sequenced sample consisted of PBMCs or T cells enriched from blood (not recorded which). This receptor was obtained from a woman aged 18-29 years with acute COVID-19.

The CDR3 here is CAISGFRDRGRGNEQFF. DNA for the CDR3: TGTGCCATCAGTGGGTTCCGGGACAGGGGGCGCGGCAATGAGCAGTTCTTC. The chain links TRBV10-3 to TRBJ2-1, with TRBD1 matching 12 bases. The germline CDR1 and CDR2 sequences are ENHRY and SYGVKD. The ends lost 4 bases at V and 6 bases at J; junction bases unmatched: 10. The CDR3 length is 17 residues.